A selection of T cell receptor beta chains follows, all from one sample in a study of T cell clonotyping in hematopoietic cell transplantation. Assay used: immunoSEQ multiplex PCR; TCRdb lists only in-frame clones, some missing. This sample carries about 36,000 clones, over 80% of them seen once, and the ten largest clones take roughly 1.9%. Sequencing was carried out using peripheral blood mononuclear cells. Receptor source: a woman in her 40s in good health. Some clones in this sample may be carry-over from other donors' samples. Each CDR3 is given with its conserved first and last residue. The D gene is left open where the match is weak. Part of the rows lack a size; the others show once, few, many or a class for expanded clones.

clone size	V gene	J gene	D gene	CDR3 length	CDR3 DNA	CDR3 protein
NA	TRBV28	TRBJ1-5	NA	15	TGTGCCAGCAGGGAGTCGGATTATAGCAATCAGCCCCAGCATTTT	CASRESDYSNQPQHF
NA	TRBV7-2	TRBJ1-5	NA	13	TGTGCCAGCAGCTTAAGGGGCCCTCAGCCCCAGCATTTT	CASSLRGPQPQHF
NA	TRBV18	TRBJ2-2	NA	14	TGTGCCAGCTCACCACAGGCTAACACCGGGGAGCTGTTTTTT	CASSPQANTGELFF
NA	TRBV19	TRBJ2-1	NA	17	TGTGCCAGTACTCCGCGGCTGGGGGCTGCGGAGACCAATGAGCAGTTCTTC	CASTPRLGAAETNEQFF
NA	TRBV2	TRBJ2-7	TRBD1	14	TGTGCCAGCAGTGTGAGCCAGGGGGCCTACGAGCAGTACTTC	CASSVSQGAYEQYF
NA	TRBV10-1	TRBJ2-3	TRBD2	16	TGCGCCAGCAGTGGGGGACTAGCGGGAGCGAGAGATACGCAGTATTTT	CASSGGLAGARDTQYF
NA	TRBV28	TRBJ1-5	NA	14	TGTGCCAGCGGCGCGGCGAATAGCAATCAGCCCCAGCATTTT	CASGAANSNQPQHF
NA	TRBV2	TRBJ1-4	NA	12	TGTGCCAGTTCCAGGGGTATTGAAAAACTGTTTTTT	CASSRGIEKLFF
NA	TRBV5-4	TRBJ1-5	NA	15	TGTGCCAGCAGCTCTGGGGGGGGCAGCAATCAGCCCCAGCATTTT	CASSSGGGSNQPQHF
NA	TRBV28	TRBJ2-5	NA	14	TGTGCCAGCAGTTTAATTACGGGACAAGAGACCCAGTACTTC	CASSLITGQETQYF
NA	TRBV29-1	TRBJ1-1	NA	11	TGCAGAGCCGGGGCTAACACTGAAGCTTTCTTT	CRAGANTEAFF
NA	TRBV21-1	TRBJ2-4	NA	16	TGTGCCAGCAGACCAGAACCACAGGGAACCAAAAACATTCAGTACTTC	CASRPEPQGTKNIQYF
NA	TRBV28	TRBJ1-5	NA	12	TGTGCCAGCAGGCTCTACGCAAACCGGCCGCATTTT	CASRLYANRPHF
few	TRBV7-9	TRBJ1-1	TRBD1	14	TGTGCCAGCAGCTTATTGACAGGGTTTACTGAAGCTTTCTTT	CASSLLTGFTEAFF
NA	TRBV9	TRBJ1-1	TRBD1	12	TGTGCCAGTGACAGGGACGGCACTGAAGCTTTCTTT	CASDRDGTEAFF
NA	TRBV7-2	TRBJ2-7	TRBD2	14	TGTGCCAGCACCGCTAGCGGGAGAAACTACGAGCAGTACTTC	CASTASGRNYEQYF
few	TRBV19	TRBJ1-2	TRBD1	14	TGTGCCAGTACCTCAGGGGGGAATAACTATGGCTACACCTTC	CASTSGGNNYGYTF
NA	TRBV5-1	TRBJ2-5	TRBD2	15	TGCGCCAGCAGCGGAGCCGGGACTAGCGGCGAGACCCAGTACTTC	CASSGAGTSGETQYF
NA	TRBV9	TRBJ2-1	NA	17	TGTGCCAGCAGCGTTGAGGGTGGCGCCTACTCCTACAATGAGCAGTTCTTC	CASSVEGGAYSYNEQFF
NA	TRBV4-3	TRBJ2-2	NA	17	TGCGCCAGCAGCCAAGATTTCAGGGGAACGGACACCGGGGAGCTGTTTTTT	CASSQDFRGTDTGELFF
NA	TRBV7-2	TRBJ1-5	NA	15	TGTGCCAGCAGCTTTGGGATGGCTGGCAATCAGCCCCAGCATTTT	CASSFGMAGNQPQHF
NA	TRBV9	TRBJ1-5	NA	15	TGTGCCAGCAGCGTAGACGGGGCTCACGATCAGCCCCAGCATTTT	CASSVDGAHDQPQHF
NA	TRBV28	TRBJ2-7	TRBD2	14	TGTGCCAGCGTTCCCGGGACTAGCGGGAGCGAGCAGTACTTC	CASVPGTSGSEQYF
few	TRBV19	TRBJ1-3	NA	15	TGTGCCAGCCAAGACCGTCCTCGCTCTGGAAACACCATATATTTT	CASQDRPRSGNTIYF
NA	TRBV28	TRBJ2-7	TRBD2	15	TGTGCCAGCAGCCCGACTAGCGGGGCTACCTACGAGCAGTACTTC	CASSPTSGATYEQYF
NA	TRBV30	TRBJ1-4	TRBD1	17	TGTGCCTGGAGTGTAGGCGGAGGGGGACAGTGGGACGAAAAACTGTTTTTT	CAWSVGGGGQWDEKLFF
NA	TRBV5-6	TRBJ2-3	NA	12	TGTGCCAGCAGCCGGCCGGGGTCTACGCAGTATTTT	CASSRPGSTQYF
once	TRBV5-8	TRBJ1-1	NA	14	TGTGCCAGCAGCTGGGGGGGGGAGAACACTGAAGCTTTCTTT	CASSWGGENTEAFF
NA	TRBV11-2	TRBJ2-7	NA	12	TGTGCCAGCAGCACAACAGGGTACGAGCAGTACTTC	CASSTTGYEQYF
NA	TRBV30	TRBJ2-1	TRBD2	14	TGTGCCTGGAGCCGGACTAGCGGGATTGATGAGCAGTTCTTC	CAWSRTSGIDEQFF
NA	TRBV28	TRBJ1-5	NA	15	TGTGCCAGCAGTTTAACCTCGGACAGAATCAGGCCCCAGCATTTT	CASSLTSDRIRPQHF
NA	TRBV19	TRBJ2-3	NA	9	TGTGCCAGTGGGGCCACGCAGTATTTT	CASGATQYF
once	TRBV7-9	TRBJ1-2	NA	14	TGTGCCAGCAGCTTAGGGGGTCTTAACTATGGCTACACCTTC	CASSLGGLNYGYTF
NA	TRBV6-6	TRBJ1-5	NA	12	TGTGCCAGCAGTTCAGGGGATCAGCCCCAGCATTTT	CASSSGDQPQHF
NA	TRBV27	TRBJ2-3	TRBD2	17	TGTGCCAGCAGCAAGAGACTAGCGGGAGCCCCGGGGGATACGCAGTATTTT	CASSKRLAGAPGDTQYF
NA	TRBV4-2	TRBJ1-2	NA	15	TGTGCCAGCAGCCAAGATCGGGCGGGCGTCGGGGGCTACACCTTC	CASSQDRAGVGGYTF
NA	TRBV7-2	TRBJ2-7	TRBD1	14	TGTGCCAGCAGCTCAAACCGGGACAGGTACGAGCAGTACTTC	CASSSNRDRYEQYF
once	TRBV28	TRBJ1-5	NA	18	TGTGCCAGCAGTTCCGACGTTGGGGGGCGCGGTGCCAATCAGCCCCAGCATTTT	CASSSDVGGRGANQPQHF
NA	TRBV11-2	TRBJ2-5	NA	12	TGTGCCAGCAGCTTTGTCTTCGAGACCCAGTACTTC	CASSFVFETQYF
few	TRBV5-1	TRBJ2-7	NA	12	TGCGCCAGCAGCTTGGACAACTACGAGCAGTACTTC	CASSLDNYEQYF
NA	TRBV2	TRBJ2-2	TRBD2	15	TGTGCCAGAAATAAACTAGCGGGAGTTGGCGGGGAGCTGTTTTTT	CARNKLAGVGGELFF
few	TRBV6-5	TRBJ1-2	NA	15	TGTGCCAGCAGTTACGGGGGGACGACGGGCTATGGCTACACCTTC	CASSYGGTTGYGYTF
few	TRBV28	TRBJ1-4	TRBD1	15	TGTGCCAGCAGTACTCCGGGACAGGGCACCGAAAAACTGTTTTTT	CASSTPGQGTEKLFF
NA	TRBV11-1	TRBJ2-1	TRBD2	13	TGTGCCAGCAGCCCGGGACTAGCGGGAAAGCAGTTCTTC	CASSPGLAGKQFF
once	TRBV6-1	TRBJ2-3	NA	13	TGTGCCAGCAGTGAAGGTGCGATCCAAACGCAGTATTTT	CASSEGAIQTQYF
NA	TRBV2	TRBJ2-7	TRBD1	14	TGTGCCAGCAGGTCCGACAGGGAGATAGGCGAGCAGTACTTC	CASRSDREIGEQYF
NA	TRBV6-5	TRBJ1-1	NA	15	TGTGCCAGCAGTTCCTCCGTCTTGGGGGACACTGAAGCTTTCTTT	CASSSSVLGDTEAFF
NA	TRBV7-2	TRBJ2-5	NA	15	TGTGCCAGCAGCTTAGAACTAGCCGTGATAGAGACCCAGTACTTC	CASSLELAVIETQYF
once	TRBV7-2	TRBJ2-1	TRBD2	14	TGTGCCAGCAGCCGAGGCGGGAGACGGCAGGAGCAGTTCTTC	CASSRGGRRQEQFF
NA	TRBV29-1	TRBJ2-1	TRBD1	14	TGCAGCGTTGCGTTGGGACAGCGAGTCAATGAGCAGTTCTTC	CSVALGQRVNEQFF
NA	TRBV7-9	TRBJ1-1	NA	13	TGTGCCAGCAGCTTAGGATCATCCACTGAAGCTTTCTTT	CASSLGSSTEAFF
once	TRBV4-1	TRBJ2-1	TRBD2	14	TGCGCCAGCAGCAGGGAGGGCCTTTCCAATGAGCAGTTCTTC	CASSREGLSNEQFF
NA	TRBV21-1	TRBJ1-5	NA	19	TGTGCCAGCCAAGACACTCAATACTGGAGGGGATATAGCAATCAGCCCCAGCATTTT	CASQDTQYWRGYSNQPQHF
NA	TRBV30	TRBJ1-1	NA	15	TGTGCCTGGGGTCGCCGGGGCGCGGTGAACACTGAAGCTTTCTTT	CAWGRRGAVNTEAFF
NA	TRBV2	TRBJ2-7	NA	14	TGTGCCAGCAGTTCCCTCTGGGACTCCTACGAGCAGTACTTC	CASSSLWDSYEQYF
NA	TRBV6-6	TRBJ2-5	NA	14	TGTGCCAGCAGTTTGCCAGGGAACCAAGAGACCCAGTACTTC	CASSLPGNQETQYF
NA	TRBV5-1	TRBJ2-3	NA	12	TGCGCCAGCAGCTTGGGGGGAGATACGCAGTATTTT	CASSLGGDTQYF
NA	TRBV9	TRBJ1-1	NA	15	TGTGCCAGCAGCGTAGCGCCAGAGGGCTGGCTATGGGCTTTCTTT	CASSVAPEGWLWAFF
NA	TRBV5-1	TRBJ2-3	TRBD2	14	TGCGCCAGCAGGCGGGAGTTGGGCACAGATACGCAGTATTTT	CASRRELGTDTQYF
NA	TRBV4-2	TRBJ2-1	NA	14	TGTGCCAGCAGCCAAGAACTAGTCTGGGATGAGCAGTTCTTC	CASSQELVWDEQFF